Following are 11 T cell receptor beta chains from one sample sequenced in a study of CD39 and CD103 CD8 tumor-infiltrating T cells (dated by TCRdb to between 2018 and 2020). The library was generated by the immunoSEQ multiplex PCR assay. Imported from immuneACCESS, the table was reduced by TCRdb to in-frame sequences with V and J called. These copies leave out some clones; in studies compared against another copy, an unresolved V gene accounts for under half, and the cause of the remainder is not known. The sample records approximately 17,000 clones, 85% to 95% of which are singletons. The ten largest make up about 4.4% of the sample. The sample taken for sequencing was CD8+ T cells sorted from blood. Reading the label with the study, this specimen's cell subset or site is: total memory CD8 T cells (CD45RA-CCR7+/-) from blood or uninvolved lymph node. The receptors derive from a human donor with head and neck squamous cell carcinoma.

The CDR3 DNA reads as TGTGCCAGTAGAGGACACTTGGGGAGCAATCAGCCCCAGCATTTT. Translating gives CASRGHLGSNQPQHF. The rearrangement uses TRBV19 and TRBJ1-5, with TRBD1 as a possible D gene (5 bases). V lost 6 bases and J lost 1, with 13 bases in between. CDR3 size: 15 residues. Looked up from germline, CDR1 is LNHDA and CDR2 is SQIVND (reference sequence).

The J gene is TRBJ1-1, the V gene TRBV5-5; D is undetermined. There are 15 residues in the CDR3. Trimming shortened V by 3 bases and J by 3 bases, and 15 bases separated the two germline ends. Germline V CDR1 and CDR2: SGHKS, YYEKEE (reference sequence). In nucleotides, the CDR3 is TGTGCCAGCAGCTATCCGGCCCTGGGAGACACTGAAGCTTTCTTT. This translates into CASSYPALGDTEAFF. The complete variable domain, with remaining parts taken from reference TRBV5-5 and TRBJ1-1, reads DAGVTQSPTHLIKTRGQQVTLRCSPISGHKSVSWYQQVLGQGPQFIFQYYEKEERGRGNFPDRFSARQFPNYSSELNVNALLLGDSALYLCASSYPALGDTEAFFGQGTRLTVV.

This chain uses TRBV5-3 with TRBJ1-1; D remains ambiguous. TRBV5-3 is an ORF, with its function uncertain. The V gene lost 1 base and the J gene lost 0 bases, with 13 bases spanning the gap. This CDR3 region has 16 residues. The CDR3 is CARSLRAEKLNTEAFF. The CDR3 nucleotides read TGTGCCAGAAGCTTGAGGGCAGAGAAATTGAACACTGAAGCTTTCTTT.

CDR3 loop: CASSELAGGYNEQFF. Written as DNA, the CDR3 is TGTGCCAGCAGTGAGCTAGCGGGGGGATACAATGAGCAGTTCTTC. The rearrangement links TRBV2 to TRBJ2-1; the match to TRBD2 covers 11 bases. The CDR3 has 15 residues. CDR1 is SNHLY, CDR2 FYNNEI, per germline. J was trimmed by 4 bases and V by 3 bases; bases with no gene match: 2.

The rearrangement joins TRBV28 to TRBJ2-7; D gene ambiguous. Germline CDR1 MDHEN, CDR2 SYDVKM. V lost 4 bases to trimming and J lost 7 bases, with 20 bases between them. This CDR3 contains 15 residues. The CDR3 nucleotides read TGTGCCAGCAGTTCTCGTTACCACGGGTTGGAGGAGCAGTACTTC. Translated, it gives CASSSRYHGLEEQYF.

The chain has TRBV6-1 and TRBJ2-5, with 13 bases identical to TRBD2. CDR1 and CDR2 (germline): MNHNS, SASEGT. Trimming removed 6 bases from V and 7 bases from J; junction bases left unmatched: 8. The CDR3 has 15 amino acids. In nucleotides, the CDR3 is TGTGCCAGCAGACCCGGGACTAGCGGGGTCGGGACCCAGTACTTC. Residues: CASRPGTSGVGTQYF.

V usage is TRBV25-1 and J usage is TRBJ2-7, with 9 bases identical to TRBD1. Trimming at V came to 5 bases and at J to 2 bases, leaving 4 bases not matched to a gene. In germline, CDR1 is MGHDK, CDR2 SYGVNS. The CDR3 is made up of 14 amino acids. Here the CDR3 reads CASSSDRGTYEQYF. The CDR3, as DNA: TGTGCCAGCAGTTCGGACAGGGGCACCTACGAGCAGTACTTC.

The table lists this clone with a count of one. The V gene is TRBV7-9, the J gene TRBJ1-3; TRBD1 matches 9 bases. Unmatched junction bases numbered 10, after V lost 4 bases and J lost 3 bases. The germline V gene has CDR1 SEHNR and CDR2 FQNEAQ (reference sequence). The CDR3 loop spans 17 amino acids. The CDR3, as DNA: TGTGCCAGCAGCTCGTACCTACAGGGGGCGGATGGAAACACCATATATTTT. Translated: CASSSYLQGADGNTIYF.

V is TRBV7-8 and J is TRBJ2-1; TRBD1 matches at 8 bases. There are 16 residues in the CDR3. The J segment lost 4 bases and the V segment lost 0 bases, leaving 5 bases of the junction unmatched. Germline values: CDR1 SGHVS, CDR2 FQNEAQ. CDR3 bases: TGTGCCAGCAGCTTAGCCGGGACAGGAATTTACAATGAGCAGTTCTTC. Translation gives CASSLAGTGIYNEQFF.

This clone showed up just once. The V and J genes are TRBV10-2 and TRBJ1-6, with no clear D. This CDR3 is built from 13 residues. Trimming stripped 6 bases from V and 8 bases from J, with 11 bases between. Germline V gene data show CDR1 as WSHSY and CDR2 as SAAADI. In DNA, the CDR3 is TGCGCCAGCAGCAAAGGTCGGGATTCACCCCTCCACTTT. Protein sequence: CASSKGRDSPLHF.

The chain has TRBV7-9 and TRBJ1-2; D uncertain. From germline, CDR1 is SEHNR and CDR2 FQNEAQ (reference sequence). Trimming took off 5 bases at V and 2 bases at J, with 12 bases between the two ends. The CDR3 runs to 14 residues. Written as DNA, the CDR3 is TGTGCCAGCAGCCCCGGACCGCTCAACTATGGCTACACCTTC. It yields the protein CASSPGPLNYGYTF.